The 9 T cell receptor beta chains below all came from one sample that was sequenced in a study of response to subunit inactivated influenza vaccine. In TCRdb, the RT-PCR reads were re-called with MiXCR into one record per CDR3 protein. The sample gives hundreds of thousands of distinct CDR3 sequences, approximately 15% of which show up once; 5.5% to 8% is in the top ten. The sequencing here drew on PBMCs from blood, taken around 15 days before vaccination. The receptors come from a man aged 45-65 years who received an inactivated influenza vaccine.

The V call is TRBV4-2, the J call TRBJ1-2; TRBD1 matches at 8 bases. The CDR3 contains 15 residues. V trimming: 1 base; J trimming: 0 bases; junction bases outside the gene matches: 1. CDR1 is LGHNA and CDR2 is YNFKEQ in the germline V gene. CDR3 sequence: CASSQGTGTNYGYTF. The CDR3 DNA reads TGTGCCAGCAGCCAAGGGACAGGGACTAACTATGGCTACACCTTC.

There are many counts of this clonotype. The chain couples TRBV4-1 to TRBJ1-1; D unclear. Per the germline V gene, CDR1 is MGHRA and CDR2 is YSYEKL. CDR3 length equals 14 residues. Trimming removed 1 base from V and 6 bases from J, with 12 bases in between. CDR3 in DNA: TGCGCCAGCAGCCAAGGGGGTTTTGTGGCTGAAGCTTTCTTT. Translation gives CASSQGGFVAEAFF.

The chain joins TRBV7-8 to TRBJ2-3, with D tentatively TRBD2 (5 bases). V dropped 2 bases and J dropped 8 bases, with 17 bases sitting between them. The CDR3 is made up of 15 amino acids. Germline lookup yields CDR1 SGHVS and CDR2 FQNEAQ. CDR3 sequence: CASSLPPWELSTQYF. CDR3 DNA sequence: TGTGCCAGCAGCTTACCGCCGTGGGAGCTAAGTACGCAGTATTTT.

The V and J genes are TRBV7-2 and TRBJ2-3; no definite D call. V was shortened by 1 base and J by 0 bases, with 8 bases between the two germline ends. The length of the CDR3 is 15 residues. Looked up from germline, CDR1 is SGHTA and CDR2 is FQGNSA. This chain's CDR3 is CASSLVVHSTDTQYF. CDR3 coding DNA: TGTGCCAGCAGCTTAGTAGTGCATAGCACAGATACGCAGTATTTT.

This clonotype was detected ten times or more. CDR3 sequence reads: CASTEGATGELFF. In DNA form, the CDR3 reads TGCGCCAGCACCGAGGGGGCAACCGGGGAGCTGTTTTTT. The gene calls are TRBV4-3 and TRBJ2-2, with 7 bases lining up with TRBD1. Germline assignment: CDR1 LGHNA and CDR2 YSLEER. This CDR3 comprises 13 residues. V was clipped by 7 bases and J by 5 bases; unmatched bases: 4.

CDR3 nucleotides: TGTGCCAGCAGTCCCGACACATTCAATGAGCAGTTCTTC. Encoded protein: CASSPDTFNEQFF. This sequence joins TRBV12-3 or TRBV12-4 and TRBJ2-1; no definite D call. The V gene lost 5 bases and the J gene lost 6 bases, with 11 bases spanning the gap. The CDR3 is 13 residues long.

J is TRBJ2-3 and V is TRBV30; 7 bases fit TRBD2. This CDR3 is 15 amino acids long. The V and J ends lost 5 bases and 3 bases, in that order; junction bases with no gene match: 11. CDR1 GTSNPN and CDR2 SVGIG come from the germline V gene (reference sequence). CDR3 loop: CAWSFGGRVTDTQYF. In nucleotides, the CDR3 is TGTGCCTGGTCCTTCGGGGGGAGGGTTACAGATACGCAGTATTTT.

The rearrangement uses TRBV30 and TRBJ2-1; D is ambiguous. Between the trimmed V and J ends, which lost 3 bases and 6 bases, there was a span of 9 bases. Germline V CDR1 and CDR2: GTSNPN, SVGIG (reference sequence). The CDR3 totals 12 residues. The CDR3 protein is CAWSLLGNEQFF. The CDR3 DNA sequence: TGTGCCTGGAGCCTCCTTGGCAATGAGCAGTTCTTC. The whole variable domain, filled in from reference TRBV30 and TRBJ2-1, reads SQTIHQWPATLVQPVGSPLSLECTVEGTSNPNLYWYRQAAGRGLQLLFYSVGIGQISSEVPQNLSASRPQDRQFILSSKKLLLSDSGFYLCAWSLLGNEQFFGPGTRLTVL.

This clonotype was seen repeatedly, ten times or more. The chain joins TRBV10-3 to TRBJ2-3; D may correspond to TRBD1 or TRBD2 (5 bases each). Germline V CDR1 and CDR2: ENHRY, SYGVKD. The CDR3 has 13 residues. V gave up 6 bases and J gave up 0 bases, with 7 bases separating them. The CDR3 coding sequence is TGTGCCATCAGGGGGGTGAGCACAGATACGCAGTATTTT. It codes for CAIRGVSTDTQYF.